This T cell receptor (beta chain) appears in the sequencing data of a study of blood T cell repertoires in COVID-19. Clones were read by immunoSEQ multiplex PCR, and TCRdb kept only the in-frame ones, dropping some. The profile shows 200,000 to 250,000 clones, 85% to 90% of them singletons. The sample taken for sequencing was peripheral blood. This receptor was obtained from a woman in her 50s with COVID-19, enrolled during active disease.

The CDR3 reads CAIRGTGTSGNRILTDTQYF. For the CDR3, the DNA is TGTGCCATCAGAGGCACCGGGACTAGCGGGAATCGGATCCTCACAGATACGCAGTATTTT. The chain couples TRBV10-3 to TRBJ2-3; 13 bases are a match to TRBD2. From germline, CDR1 is ENHRY and CDR2 SYGVKD. This CDR3 spans 20 amino acids. V was clipped by 6 bases and J by 2 bases; unmatched bases: 17.